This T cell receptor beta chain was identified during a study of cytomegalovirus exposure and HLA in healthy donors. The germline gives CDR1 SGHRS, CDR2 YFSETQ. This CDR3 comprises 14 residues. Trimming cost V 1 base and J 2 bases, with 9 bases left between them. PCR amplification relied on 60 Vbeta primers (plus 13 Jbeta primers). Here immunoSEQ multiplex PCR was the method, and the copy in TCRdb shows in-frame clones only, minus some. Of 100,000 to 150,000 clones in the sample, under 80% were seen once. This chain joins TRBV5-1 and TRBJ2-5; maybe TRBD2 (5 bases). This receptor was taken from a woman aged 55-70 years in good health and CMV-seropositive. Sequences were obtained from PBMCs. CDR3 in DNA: TGCGCCAGCAGCTTGAAAGCGGAACAAGAGACCCAGTACTTC. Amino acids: CASSLKAEQETQYF.